The clone carrying this TCR beta chain showed up many times. Time point reported: newly diagnosed GD, antithyroid drugs for less than 3 months. Making the TCR library involved RNA that had been extracted from PBMCs. This specimen comes from a study of regulatory T cells in long-lasting Graves disease. Arm-PCR with iRepertoire HTBI primers amplified the CDR3 regions for these TCR beta libraries. In TCRdb, the multiplex PCR reads were re-called with MiXCR into one record per CDR3 protein. Of about 540,000 distinct CDR3 sequences listed, roughly 13% are singletons. In addition, the sample was reused for a study of T cells in Graves' hyperthyroidism and ophthalmopathy.

The source is a man aged 30-40 years with Graves disease. This specimen was peripheral blood mononuclear cells (PBMCs), taken at new diagnosis, from a patient treated with antithyroid drugs.

The CDR3 nucleotides read TGTGCCAGCAGTGAAGCTCCGGGAGGCGAGCAGTACTTC. It specifies CASSEAPGGEQYF. The chain links TRBV2 to TRBJ2-7, with TRBD2 matching 7 bases. With 0 bases clipped from V and 6 bases from J, the junction kept 2 bases outside the gene matches. The germline V gene has CDR1 SNHLY and CDR2 FYNNEI. This CDR3 is 13 amino acids long.